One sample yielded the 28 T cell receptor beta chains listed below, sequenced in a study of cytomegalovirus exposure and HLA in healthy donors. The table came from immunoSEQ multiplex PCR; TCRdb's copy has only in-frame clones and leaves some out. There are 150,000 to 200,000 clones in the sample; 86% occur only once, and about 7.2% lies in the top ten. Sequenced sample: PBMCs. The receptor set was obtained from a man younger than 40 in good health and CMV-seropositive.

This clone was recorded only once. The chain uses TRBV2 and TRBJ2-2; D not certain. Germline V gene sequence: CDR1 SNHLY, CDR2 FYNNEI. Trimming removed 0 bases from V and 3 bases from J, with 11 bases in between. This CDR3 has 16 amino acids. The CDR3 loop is CASSEARIGYTGELFF. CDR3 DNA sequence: TGTGCCAGCAGTGAAGCGCGGATCGGTTACACCGGGGAGCTGTTTTTT.

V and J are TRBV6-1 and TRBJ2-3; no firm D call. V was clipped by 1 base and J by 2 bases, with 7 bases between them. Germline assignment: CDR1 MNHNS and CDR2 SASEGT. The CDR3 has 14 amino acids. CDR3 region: CASSEEPHTDTQYF. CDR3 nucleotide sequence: TGTGCCAGCAGTGAAGAGCCCCACACAGATACGCAGTATTTT.

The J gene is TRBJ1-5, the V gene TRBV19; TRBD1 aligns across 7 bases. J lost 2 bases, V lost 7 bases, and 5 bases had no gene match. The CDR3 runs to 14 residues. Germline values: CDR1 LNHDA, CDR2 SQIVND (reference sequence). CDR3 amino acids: CASMTGRGNQPQHF. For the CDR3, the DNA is TGTGCCAGTATGACAGGGAGGGGCAATCAGCCCCAGCATTTT.

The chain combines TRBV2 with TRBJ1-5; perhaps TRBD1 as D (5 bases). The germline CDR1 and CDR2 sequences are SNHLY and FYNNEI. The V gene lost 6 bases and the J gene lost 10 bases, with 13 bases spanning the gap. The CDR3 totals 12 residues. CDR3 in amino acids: CASRLGGLPQHF. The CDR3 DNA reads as TGTGCCAGCAGACTTGGGGGGTTACCCCAGCATTTT.

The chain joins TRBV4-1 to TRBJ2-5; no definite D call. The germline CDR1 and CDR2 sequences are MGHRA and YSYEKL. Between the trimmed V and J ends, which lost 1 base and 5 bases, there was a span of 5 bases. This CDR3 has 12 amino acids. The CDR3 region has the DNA TGCGCCAGCAGCCAAGCCCCTGAGACCCAGTACTTC. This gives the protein CASSQAPETQYF.

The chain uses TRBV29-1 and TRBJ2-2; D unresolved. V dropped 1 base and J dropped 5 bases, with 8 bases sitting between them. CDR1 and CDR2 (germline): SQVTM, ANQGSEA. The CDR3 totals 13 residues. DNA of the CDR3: TGCAGCGTTGAAGCGACGGCAACCGGGGAGCTGTTTTTT. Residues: CSVEATATGELFF.

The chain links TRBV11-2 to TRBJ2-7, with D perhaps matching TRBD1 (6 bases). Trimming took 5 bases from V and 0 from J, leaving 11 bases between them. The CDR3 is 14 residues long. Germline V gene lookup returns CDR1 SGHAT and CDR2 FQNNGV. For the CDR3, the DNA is TGTGCCAGCAGCCTTGGGGGCAACTCCTACGAGCAGTACTTC. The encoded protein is CASSLGGNSYEQYF.

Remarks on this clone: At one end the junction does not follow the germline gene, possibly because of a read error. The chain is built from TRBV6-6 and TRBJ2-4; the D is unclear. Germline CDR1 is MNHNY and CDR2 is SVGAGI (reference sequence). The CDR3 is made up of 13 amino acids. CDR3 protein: CASSHSAKNIQYF. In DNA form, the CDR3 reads TGTGCCAGCAGTCACTCAGCCAAAAACATTCAGTACTTC.

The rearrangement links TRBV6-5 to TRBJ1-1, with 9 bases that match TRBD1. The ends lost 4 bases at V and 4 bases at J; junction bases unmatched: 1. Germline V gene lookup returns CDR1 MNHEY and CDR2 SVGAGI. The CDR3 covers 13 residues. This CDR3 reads CASSLDRGTEAFF. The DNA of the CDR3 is TGTGCCAGCAGTTTGGACAGGGGCACTGAAGCTTTCTTT.

In DNA, the CDR3 is TGTGCCAGTACAGGGGTCCCCTACAATGAGCAGTTCTTC. Amino acids: CASTGVPYNEQFF. The rearrangement joins TRBV6-5 to TRBJ2-1, with 7 bases matching TRBD1. The germline gives CDR1 MNHEY, CDR2 SVGAGI. The junction had 4 bases not matched to a gene; V was cut back by 9 bases and J by 2 bases. The CDR3 contains 13 residues.

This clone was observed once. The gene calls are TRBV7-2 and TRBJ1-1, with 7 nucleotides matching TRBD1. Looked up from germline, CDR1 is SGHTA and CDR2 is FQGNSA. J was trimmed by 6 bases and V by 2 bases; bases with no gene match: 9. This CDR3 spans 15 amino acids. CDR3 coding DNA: TGTGCCAGCAGCTTAAGTCCAGGGGGTACTTCTGAAGCTTTCTTT. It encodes CASSLSPGGTSEAFF. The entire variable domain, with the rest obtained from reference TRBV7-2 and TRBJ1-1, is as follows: GAGVSQSPSNKVTEKGKDVELRCDPISGHTALYWYRQSLGQGLEFLIYFQGNSAPDKSGLPSDRFSAERTGGSVSTLTIQRTQQEDSAVYLCASSLSPGGTSEAFFGQGTRLTVV.

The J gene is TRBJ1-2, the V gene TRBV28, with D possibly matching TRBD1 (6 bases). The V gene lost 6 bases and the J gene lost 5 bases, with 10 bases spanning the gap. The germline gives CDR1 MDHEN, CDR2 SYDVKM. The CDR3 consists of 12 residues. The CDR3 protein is CASSHDRYGYTF. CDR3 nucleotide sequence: TGTGCCAGCAGCCATGACAGGTATGGCTACACCTTC.

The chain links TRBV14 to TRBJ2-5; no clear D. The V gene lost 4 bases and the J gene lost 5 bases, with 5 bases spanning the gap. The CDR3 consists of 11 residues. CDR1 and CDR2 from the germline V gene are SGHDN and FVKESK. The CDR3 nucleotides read TGTGCCAGCAGCCGGATGGAGACCCAGTACTTC. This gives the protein CASSRMETQYF.

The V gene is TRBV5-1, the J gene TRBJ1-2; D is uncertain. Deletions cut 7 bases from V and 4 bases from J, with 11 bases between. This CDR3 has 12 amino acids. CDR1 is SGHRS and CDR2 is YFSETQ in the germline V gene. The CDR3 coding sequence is TGCGCCAGCTCAGAAACGGGCTATGGCTACACCTTC. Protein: CASSETGYGYTF.

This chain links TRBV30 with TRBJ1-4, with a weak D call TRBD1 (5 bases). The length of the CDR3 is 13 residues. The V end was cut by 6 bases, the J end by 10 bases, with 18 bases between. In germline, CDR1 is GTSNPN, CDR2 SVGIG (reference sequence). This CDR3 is CACGQGFSVKLFF. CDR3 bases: TGTGCCTGTGGGCAGGGATTCTCTGTAAAACTGTTTTTT.

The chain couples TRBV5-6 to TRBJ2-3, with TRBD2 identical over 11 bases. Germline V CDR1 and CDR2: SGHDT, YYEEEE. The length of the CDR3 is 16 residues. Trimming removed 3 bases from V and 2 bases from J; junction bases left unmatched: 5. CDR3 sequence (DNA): TGTGCCAGCAGCTGGGGGACTAGCGGAATCACAGATACGCAGTATTTT. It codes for CASSWGTSGITDTQYF.

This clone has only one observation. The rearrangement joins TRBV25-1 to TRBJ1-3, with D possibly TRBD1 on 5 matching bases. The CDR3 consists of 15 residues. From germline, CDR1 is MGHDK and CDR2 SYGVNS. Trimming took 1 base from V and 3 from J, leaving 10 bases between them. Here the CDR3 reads CASSELAGNGNTIYF. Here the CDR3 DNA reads TGTGCCAGCAGTGAATTAGCAGGGAATGGAAACACCATATATTTT. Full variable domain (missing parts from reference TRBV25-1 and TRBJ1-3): EADIYQTPRYLVIGTGKKITLECSQTMGHDKMYWYQQDPGMELHLIHYSYGVNSTEKGDLSSESTVSRIRTEHFPLTLESARPSHTSQYLCASSELAGNGNTIYFGEGSWLTVV.

DNA for the CDR3: TGTGCCACCAGCAGGGACAAGAACACCGGGGAGCTGTTTTTT. It specifies CATSRDKNTGELFF. The V call is TRBV15, the J call TRBJ2-2, with D possibly matching TRBD1 (5 bases). Trimming removed 3 bases from V and 1 base from J, with 6 bases in between. CDR3 length: 14 amino acids. Per the germline V gene, CDR1 is LNHNV and CDR2 is YYDKDF (reference sequence).

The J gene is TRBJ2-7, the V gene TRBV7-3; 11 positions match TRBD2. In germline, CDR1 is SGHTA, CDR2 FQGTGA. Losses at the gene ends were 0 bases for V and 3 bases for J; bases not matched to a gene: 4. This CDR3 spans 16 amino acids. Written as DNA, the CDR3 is TGTGCCAGCAGCTTAACTAGCGGGAGGGAGAACTACGAGCAGTACTTC. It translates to CASSLTSGRENYEQYF.

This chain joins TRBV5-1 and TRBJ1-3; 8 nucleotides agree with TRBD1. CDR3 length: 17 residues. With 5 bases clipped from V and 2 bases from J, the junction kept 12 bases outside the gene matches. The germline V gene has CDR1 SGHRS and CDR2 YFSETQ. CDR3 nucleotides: TGCGCCAGCAGTCGTGCCTTATCAGGGGGCACTGGAAACACCATATATTTT. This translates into CASSRALSGGTGNTIYF.

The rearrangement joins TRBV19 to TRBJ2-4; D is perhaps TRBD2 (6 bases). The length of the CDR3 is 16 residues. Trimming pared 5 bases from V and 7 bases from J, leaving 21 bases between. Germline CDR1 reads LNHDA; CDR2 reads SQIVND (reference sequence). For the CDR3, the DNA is TGTGCCAGTAGTCCCGACGTAGGAGGGAACGTCAACATTCAGTACTTC. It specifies CASSPDVGGNVNIQYF.

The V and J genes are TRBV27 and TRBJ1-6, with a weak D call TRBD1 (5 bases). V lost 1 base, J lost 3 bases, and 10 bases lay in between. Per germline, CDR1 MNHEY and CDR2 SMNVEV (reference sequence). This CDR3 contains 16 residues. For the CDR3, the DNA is TGTGCCAGCAGTTTATACACAGGAATCTATAATTCACCCCTCCACTTT. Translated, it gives CASSLYTGIYNSPLHF.

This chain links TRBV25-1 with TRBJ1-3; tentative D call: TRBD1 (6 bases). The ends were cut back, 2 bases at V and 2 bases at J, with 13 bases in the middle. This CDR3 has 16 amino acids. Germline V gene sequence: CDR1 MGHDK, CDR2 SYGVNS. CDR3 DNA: TGTGCCAGCAGTGAACCCGGACAGAAAGCTGGAAACACCATATATTTT. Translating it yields CASSEPGQKAGNTIYF.

CDR3 sequence: CASSIDRGQAYEQYF. The CDR3 DNA reads as TGTGCCAGCAGCATCGACAGGGGCCAGGCCTACGAGCAGTACTTC. The J gene is TRBJ2-7, the V gene TRBV5-8; 8 nucleotides align to TRBD1. This CDR3 has 15 residues. CDR1 is SGHTS, CDR2 YDEGEE, per germline. The ends lost 4 bases at V and 2 bases at J; junction bases unmatched: 8.

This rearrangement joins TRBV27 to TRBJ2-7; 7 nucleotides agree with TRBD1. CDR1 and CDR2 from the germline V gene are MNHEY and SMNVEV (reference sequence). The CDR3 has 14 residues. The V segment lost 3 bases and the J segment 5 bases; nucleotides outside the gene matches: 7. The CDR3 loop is CASSFRQGSDEQYF. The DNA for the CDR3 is TGTGCCAGCAGTTTCCGACAGGGAAGCGACGAGCAGTACTTC.

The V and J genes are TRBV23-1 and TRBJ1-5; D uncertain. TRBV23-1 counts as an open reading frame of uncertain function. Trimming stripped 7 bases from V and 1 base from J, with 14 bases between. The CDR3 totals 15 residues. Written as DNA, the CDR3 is TGCGCCAGCACCCGAGGTCGCTTGAGCAATCAGCCCCAGCATTTT. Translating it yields CASTRGRLSNQPQHF.

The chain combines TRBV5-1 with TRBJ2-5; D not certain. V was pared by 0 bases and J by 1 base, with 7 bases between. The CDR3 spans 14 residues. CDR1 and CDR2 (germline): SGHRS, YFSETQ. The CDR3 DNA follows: TGCGCCAGCAGCTTGGTTGGCTCCCAAGAGACCCAGTACTTC. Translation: CASSLVGSQETQYF. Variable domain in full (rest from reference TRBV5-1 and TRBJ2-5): KAGVTQTPRYLIKTRGQQVTLSCSPISGHRSVSWYQQTPGQGLQFLFEYFSETQRNKGNFPGRFSGRQFSNSRSEMNVSTLELGDSALYLCASSLVGSQETQYFGPGTRLLVL.

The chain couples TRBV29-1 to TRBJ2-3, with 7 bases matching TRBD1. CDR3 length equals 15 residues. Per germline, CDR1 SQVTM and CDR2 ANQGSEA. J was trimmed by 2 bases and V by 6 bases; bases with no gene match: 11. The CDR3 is CSVQGDSFNTDTQYF. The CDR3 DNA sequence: TGCAGCGTCCAGGGGGACAGCTTTAACACAGATACGCAGTATTTT.